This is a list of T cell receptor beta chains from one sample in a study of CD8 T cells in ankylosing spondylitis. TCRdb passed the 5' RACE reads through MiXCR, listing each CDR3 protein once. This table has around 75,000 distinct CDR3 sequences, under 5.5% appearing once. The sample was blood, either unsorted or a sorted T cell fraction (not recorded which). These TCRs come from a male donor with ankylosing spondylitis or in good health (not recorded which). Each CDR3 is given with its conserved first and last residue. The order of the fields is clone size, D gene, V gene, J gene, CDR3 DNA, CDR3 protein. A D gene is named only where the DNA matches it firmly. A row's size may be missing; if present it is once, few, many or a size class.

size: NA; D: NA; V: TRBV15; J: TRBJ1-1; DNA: TGTGCCACCAGCAGACAAGCGGCAGAGTACTACACTGAAGCTTTCTTT; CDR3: CATSRQAAEYYTEAFF
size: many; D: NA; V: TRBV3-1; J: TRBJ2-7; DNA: TGTGCCAGCAGCCAAGATATGGGTTTCGTCTCCAACGAGCAGTACTTC; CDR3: CASSQDMGFVSNEQYF
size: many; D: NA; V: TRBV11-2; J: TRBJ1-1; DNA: TGTGCCAGCAGCTGGGATTTCAATACTGAAGCTTTCTTT; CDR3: CASSWDFNTEAFF
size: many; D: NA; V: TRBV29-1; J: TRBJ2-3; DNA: TGCAGCGTTGCAGATCGTTCCCCGACAGATACGCAGTATTTT; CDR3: CSVADRSPTDTQYF
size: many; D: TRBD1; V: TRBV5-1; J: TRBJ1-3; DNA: TGCGCCAGCAGCTCCGGGACAGGAATCTCTGGAAACACCATATATTTT; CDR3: CASSSGTGISGNTIYF
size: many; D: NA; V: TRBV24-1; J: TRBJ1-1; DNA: TGTGCCACCTCCTTGACAGGGAACACTGAAGCTTTCTTT; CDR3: CATSLTGNTEAFF
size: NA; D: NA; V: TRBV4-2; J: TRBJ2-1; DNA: TGTGCCAGCAGCCAAGACAGGGGTTCCTACAATGAGCAGTTCTTC; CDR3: CASSQDRGSYNEQFF
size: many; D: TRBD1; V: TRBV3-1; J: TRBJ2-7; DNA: TGTGCCAGCAGCCGACAGGGGATGGACGAGCAGTACTTC; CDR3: CASSRQGMDEQYF
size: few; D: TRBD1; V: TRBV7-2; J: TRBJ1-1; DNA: TGTGCCAGCAGCTGGGTGACAGGGGGACACACTGAAGCTTTCTTT; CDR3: CASSWVTGGHTEAFF
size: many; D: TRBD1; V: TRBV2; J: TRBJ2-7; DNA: TGTGCCAGCTTAAATAGGGACAGCCCAAACTACGAGCAGTACTTC; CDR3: CASLNRDSPNYEQYF
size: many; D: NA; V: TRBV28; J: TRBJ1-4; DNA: TGTGCCAGCAGTTTGGTAGGGGTCGCAACTAATGAAAAACTGTTTTTT; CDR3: CASSLVGVATNEKLFF
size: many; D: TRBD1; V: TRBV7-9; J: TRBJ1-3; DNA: TGTGCCAGCAGCTCGGGACCAGGGGGCTCTGGAAACACCATATATTTT; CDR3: CASSSGPGGSGNTIYF
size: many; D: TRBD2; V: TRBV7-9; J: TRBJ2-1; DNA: TGTGCCAGCAGCCTACTAGCGGGGGGACATGAGCAGTTCTTC; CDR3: CASSLLAGGHEQFF
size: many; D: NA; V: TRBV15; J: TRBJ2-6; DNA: TGTGCCACCGAGAAGGGGTCTGGGGCCAACGTCCTGACTTTC; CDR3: CATEKGSGANVLTF
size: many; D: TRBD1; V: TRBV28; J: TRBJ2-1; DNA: TGTGCCAGCAGGGCGGGACAGGCTGGGAATGAGCAGTTCTTC; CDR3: CASRAGQAGNEQFF
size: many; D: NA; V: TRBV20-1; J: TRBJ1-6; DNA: TGCTGTGCTAGAGATCTAGGGAGCTCCTATAATTCACCCCTCCACTTT; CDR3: CCARDLGSSYNSPLHF
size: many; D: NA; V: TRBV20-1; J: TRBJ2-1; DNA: TGCAGTGCCGAACTCAGGGCGGGATCGAATGAGCAGTTCTTC; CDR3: CSAELRAGSNEQFF
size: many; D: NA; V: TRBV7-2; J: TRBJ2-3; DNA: TGTGCCAGCAGCTTATCGGCGACAGGGACTCAGGGGGATACGCAGTATTTT; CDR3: CASSLSATGTQGDTQYF
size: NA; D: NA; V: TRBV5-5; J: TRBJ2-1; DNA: TGTGCCATGGGCTTGGGGCTCCTCTGCTCCTACAATGAGCAGTTCTTC; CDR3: CAMGLGLLCSYNEQFF
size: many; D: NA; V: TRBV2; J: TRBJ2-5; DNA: TGTGCCAGCAGTGCTACCTCGGGGACCCAGTACTTC; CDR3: CASSATSGTQYF
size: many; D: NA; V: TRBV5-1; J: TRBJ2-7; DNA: TGCGCCAGCAGCTTGTTGGGGGGAGACGAGCAGTACTTC; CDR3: CASSLLGGDEQYF
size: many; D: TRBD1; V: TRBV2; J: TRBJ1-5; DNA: TGTGCCAGCAGTAGACCGACAGGGGGGAGCAATCAGCCCCAGCATTTT; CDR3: CASSRPTGGSNQPQHF